This entry describes one T cell receptor (beta chain). Its antigen is unknown. V was cut by 4 bases and J by 9 bases, with 13 bases left in between. Germline V gene sequence: CDR1 SGHDN, CDR2 FVKESK. The CDR3 runs 13 residues. These data belong to a study of T cell repertoires in cytomegalovirus infection. The wider study: It was the public TCR beta signatures that indicated both CMV infection and matching HLA type. The study's findings and limits: What dominated the ex vivo response were HLA-C-restricted CMV-specific TCR beta clonotypes.

A single record per CDR3 protein comes from TCRdb applying MiXCR to the reads. In the table there are about 100,000 distinct CDR3 sequences, roughly 41% of which are singletons. The specimen was CD8+ T cells from cultured PBMCs, collected from culture after CMV antigen stimulation. This chain connects TRBV14 to TRBJ1-5; a weak D match, TRBD1 (5 bases). This TCR came from a human donor in good health (CMV status not recorded). Some clones in this sample may be carry-over from other donors' samples. The CDR3 DNA reads as TGTGCCAGCAGCCCTCACCCGGGGGGGCCCCAGCATTTT. This translates into CASSPHPGGPQHF.